The 4 T cell receptor beta chains below all came from one sample that was sequenced in a study of cytomegalovirus exposure and HLA in healthy donors (dated by TCRdb to about 2017). Library preparation used the immunoSEQ multiplex PCR assay. A mixture of 60 forward primers for TCR Vbeta segments and 13 reverse primers for TCR Jbeta segments was used in the multiplex PCR. The immuneACCESS repertoire file appears here via TCRdb, limited to in-frame rearrangements. These files lack a portion of the clones; in checked studies, under half of the deficit traces to unresolved V genes, and the cause of the others is not known. Across this sample there are 60,000 to 75,000 clones, with over 75% seen only once. 9.5% to 13% of the sample is in the top ten clones. Sequences were obtained from PBMCs. These TCRs come from a woman in her thirties in good health and CMV-seropositive.

The CDR3 is CASSSRMGQSGGYGYTF. The CDR3 nucleotides are TGTGCCAGTAGTAGTAGAATGGGACAGTCCGGTGGCTATGGCTACACCTTC. This chain links TRBV19 with TRBJ1-2, with 7 bases aligning to TRBD1. CDR1 and CDR2 (germline): LNHDA, SQIVND (reference sequence). The CDR3 totals 17 residues. The ends lost 4 bases at V and 4 bases at J; junction bases unmatched: 15.

The chain uses TRBV5-4 and TRBJ1-1; D not certain. The V end was cut by 2 bases, the J end by 1 base, with 6 bases between. The germline V gene encodes CDR1 SGHNT and CDR2 YYREEE (reference sequence). This CDR3 is 13 amino acids long. CDR3 region: CASSFPSNTEAFF. The CDR3 region has the DNA TGTGCCAGCAGCTTTCCCTCGAACACTGAAGCTTTCTTT.

The chain recombines TRBV5-1 with TRBJ2-5; 10 positions match TRBD2. With the DNA end fitting TRBJ2-7 better, the J assignment may be wrong. The CDR3 length is 16 residues. Germline values: CDR1 SGHRS, CDR2 YFSETQ. The CDR3 reads CASSPKLAGKAGEQYF. The CDR3 region has the DNA TGCGCCAGCAGCCCAAAACTAGCGGGAAAAGCGGGCGAGCAGTACTTC.

V is TRBV6-5 and J is TRBJ2-7, with 8 nucleotides matching TRBD2. Germline assignment: CDR1 MNHEY and CDR2 SVGAGI. This CDR3 comprises 15 residues. The junction had 7 bases not matched to a gene; V was cut back by 4 bases and J by 2 bases. The CDR3 sequence is CASSSPGLVPYEQYF. The CDR3 region has the DNA TGTGCCAGCAGTTCACCGGGACTAGTCCCCTACGAGCAGTACTTC.